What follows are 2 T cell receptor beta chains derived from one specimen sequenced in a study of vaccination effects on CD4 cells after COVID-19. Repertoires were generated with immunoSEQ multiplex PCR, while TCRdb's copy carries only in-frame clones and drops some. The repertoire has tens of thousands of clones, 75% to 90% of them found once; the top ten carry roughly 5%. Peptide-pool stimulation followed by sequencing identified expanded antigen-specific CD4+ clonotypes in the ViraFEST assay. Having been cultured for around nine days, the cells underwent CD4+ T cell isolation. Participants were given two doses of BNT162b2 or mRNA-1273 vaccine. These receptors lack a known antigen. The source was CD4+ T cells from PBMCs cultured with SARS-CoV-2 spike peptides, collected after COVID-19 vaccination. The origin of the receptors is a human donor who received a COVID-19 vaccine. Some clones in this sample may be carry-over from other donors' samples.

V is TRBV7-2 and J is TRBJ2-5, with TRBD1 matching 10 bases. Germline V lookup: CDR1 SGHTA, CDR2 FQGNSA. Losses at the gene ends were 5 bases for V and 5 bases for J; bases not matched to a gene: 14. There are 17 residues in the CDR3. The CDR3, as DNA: TGTGCCAGCAGCCCGGCCCCGGGACAGGGGCTATGGGAGACCCAGTACTTC. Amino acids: CASSPAPGQGLWETQYF.

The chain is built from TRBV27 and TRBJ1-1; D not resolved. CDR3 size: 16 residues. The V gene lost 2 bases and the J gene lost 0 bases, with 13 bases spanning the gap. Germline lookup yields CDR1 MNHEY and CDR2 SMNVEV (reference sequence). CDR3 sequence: CASSLGEDSMNTEAFF. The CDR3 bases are TGTGCCAGCAGTTTAGGGGAGGACTCCATGAACACTGAAGCTTTCTTT.